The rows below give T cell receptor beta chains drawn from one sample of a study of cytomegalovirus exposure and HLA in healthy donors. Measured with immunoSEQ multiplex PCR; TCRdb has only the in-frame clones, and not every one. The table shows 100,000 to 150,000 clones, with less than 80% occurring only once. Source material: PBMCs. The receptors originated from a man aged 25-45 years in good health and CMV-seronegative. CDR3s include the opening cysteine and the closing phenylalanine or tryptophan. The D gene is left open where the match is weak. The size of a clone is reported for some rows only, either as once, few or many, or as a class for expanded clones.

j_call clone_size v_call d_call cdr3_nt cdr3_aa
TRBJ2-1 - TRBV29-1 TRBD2 TGCAGCGTTCAGGAACTAGCGGGGGGGCGGGGTGAGCAGTTCTTC CSVQELAGGRGEQFF
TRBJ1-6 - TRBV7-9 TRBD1 TGTGCCAGCAGCTTACCGGGACAGGGGTTACCCCTCCACTTT CASSLPGQGLPLHF
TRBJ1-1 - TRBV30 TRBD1 TGTGCCTGGAGTCACCCAAGGACAGGGGGCAGGACTGAAGCTTTCTTT CAWSHPRTGGRTEAFF
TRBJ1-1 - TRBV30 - TGTGCCTGGTCGAGACAGGAGAACACTGAAGCTTTCTTT CAWSRQENTEAFF
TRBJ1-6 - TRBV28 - TGTGCCAGCAGCCGCAATCCAGATTCACCCCTCCACTTT CASSRNPDSPLHF
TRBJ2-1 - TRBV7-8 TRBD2 TGTGCCAGCAGCGGCGGGGGGATCGACAATGAGCAGTTCTTC CASSGGGIDNEQFF
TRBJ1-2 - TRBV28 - TGTGCCAGCAGTTTAGCGACAGCCACTAACTATGGCTACACCTTC CASSLATATNYGYTF
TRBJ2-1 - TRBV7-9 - TGTGCTAGCGACGGGTTGTCCTACAATGAGCAGTTCTTC CASDGLSYNEQFF
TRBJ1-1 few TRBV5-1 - TGCGCCAGCAGCTTCGGCCGGGGCACTGAAGCTTTCTTT CASSFGRGTEAFF
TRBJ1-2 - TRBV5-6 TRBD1 TGTGCCAGCAGCTCGACGGACAGGCCTAACTATGGCTACACCTTC CASSSTDRPNYGYTF
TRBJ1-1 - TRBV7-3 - TGTGCCAGCAGCTTGACTAAACCTCTTGGGAACACTGAAGCTTTCTTT CASSLTKPLGNTEAFF
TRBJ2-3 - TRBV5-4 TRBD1 TGTGCCAGCAGCCCACAGGGGGGCACAGATACGCAGTATTTT CASSPQGGTDTQYF
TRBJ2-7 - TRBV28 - TGTGCCAGCAGTTTATCAGGGCTGGAGTACGAGCAGTACTTC CASSLSGLEYEQYF
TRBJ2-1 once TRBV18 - TGTGCCAGCTCACCACCTGGGAGCTCCTACAATGAGCAGTTCTTC CASSPPGSSYNEQFF
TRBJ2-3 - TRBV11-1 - TGTGCCAGCAGCTTAGAGGTAGCTCCAGATATGCAGTATTTT CASSLEVAPDMQYF